The rows below give T cell receptor beta chains drawn from one sample of a study of blood T cell repertoires in COVID-19. Clones were sequenced by immunoSEQ multiplex PCR, and TCRdb holds only the in-frame ones, with some missing. This sample has approximately 120,000 clones; 85% occur once, and the top ten carry approximately 4.3%. Input material: peripheral blood. The receptors stem from a human donor in a cohort sampled during active COVID-19. Each CDR3 is given with its conserved first and last residue. D genes are given only for firm matches. Clone size appears in some rows only: once, few, many, or a class for an expanded clone.

CASRSSTDTQYF | TGTGCCAGCAGATCTAGCACAGATACGCAGTATTTT | TRBJ2-3 | once | TRBV6-5 | NA
CASSLRSGNTIYF | TGTGCCAGCAGTCTGCGGTCAGGAAACACCATATATTTT | TRBJ1-3 | few | TRBV27 | NA
CASSSTRDYEQFF | TGTGCCAGCAGTTCGACCCGGGACTATGAGCAGTTCTTC | TRBJ2-1 | once | TRBV5-4 | NA
CASSLQQGYTDTQYF | TGCGCCAGCAGCTTGCAACAGGGCTACACAGATACGCAGTATTTT | TRBJ2-3 | NA | TRBV5-1 | NA
CASSEGGPAYEQYF | TGTGCCAGCAGTGAAGGTGGCCCAGCCTACGAGCAGTACTTC | TRBJ2-7 | few | TRBV6-1 | NA
CASSSRLAGEQFF | TGTGCCAGCAGCTCTAGACTAGCGGGGGAGCAGTTCTTC | TRBJ2-1 | NA | TRBV7-2 | TRBD2
CASSLTGGINNEQFF | TGCGCCAGCAGCTTGACGGGGGGGATCAACAATGAGCAGTTCTTC | TRBJ2-1 | NA | TRBV5-1 | TRBD2
CASSQKQGETQYF | TGTGCCAGCAGCCAGAAGCAGGGGGAGACCCAGTACTTC | TRBJ2-5 | NA | TRBV12-3/TRBV12-4 | NA
CASSLLGDPTGELFF | TGTGCCAGCAGCTTACTAGGCGACCCCACCGGGGAGCTGTTTTTT | TRBJ2-2 | NA | TRBV7-2 | NA
CASSWTGGSTDTQYF | TGTGCCAGCAGTTGGACAGGAGGAAGCACAGATACGCAGTATTTT | TRBJ2-3 | few | TRBV27 | TRBD1
CASSSDRVGGYTF | TGTGCCAGCAGCTCTGACAGGGTTGGTGGCTACACCTTC | TRBJ1-2 | NA | TRBV7-2 | TRBD1
CASSSVGVSNEQFF | TGTGCCAGCAGCTCCGTAGGAGTTTCGAATGAGCAGTTCTTC | TRBJ2-1 | NA | TRBV7-7 | NA
CASKLGYGYTF | TGTGCCAGCAAGCTCGGCTATGGCTACACCTTC | TRBJ1-2 | few | TRBV6-6 | NA
CASVLGTGANEKLFF | TGTGCTAGTGTTTTAGGGACAGGGGCTAATGAAAAACTGTTTTTT | TRBJ1-4 | once | TRBV12-5 | TRBD1
CASSLGRGIVFF | TGTGCCAGCAGTTTAGGGCGGGGTATCGTTTTCTTT | TRBJ1-1 | NA | TRBV12-3/TRBV12-4 | NA
CASSPIGRGRASVTEAFF | TGTGCCAGCAGCCCAATAGGTCGCGGCAGGGCGTCGGTCACTGAAGCTTTCTTT | TRBJ1-1 | NA | TRBV7-3 | NA
CASSLGQGGYGYTF | TGTGCCAGCAGCTTGGGACAGGGTGGGTATGGCTACACCTTC | TRBJ1-2 | once | TRBV5-6 | TRBD1
CASSVDTSGNSPLHF | TGTGCCAGCAGCGTCGACACCTCAGGCAATTCACCCCTCCACTTT | TRBJ1-6 | NA | TRBV9 | NA
CASSEKRQGYEQYF | TGTGCCAGCAGTGAAAAGAGGCAGGGTTACGAGCAGTACTTC | TRBJ2-7 | NA | TRBV2 | NA
CASGSGVASYTF | TGTGCTAGTGGTTCAGGCGTCGCTAGCTACACCTTC | TRBJ1-2 | NA | TRBV12-5 | NA
CASSLGPSGHQETQYF | TGCGCCAGCAGCTTGGGGCCTAGCGGGCACCAAGAGACCCAGTACTTC | TRBJ2-5 | NA | TRBV5-1 | TRBD2
CASSLTQGRGYTF | TGTGCCAGCAGCTTGACACAGGGGCGGGGCTACACCTTC | TRBJ1-2 | NA | TRBV5-4 | TRBD1
CASSLGRTGAEAFF | TGCGCCAGCAGTCTGGGTCGGACAGGGGCTGAAGCTTTCTTT | TRBJ1-1 | NA | TRBV10-1 | TRBD1
CASSPPGGGRGDTEAFF | TGTGCCAGCTCACCGCCTGGGGGGGGCAGGGGAGACACTGAAGCTTTCTTT | TRBJ1-1 | few | TRBV18 | NA
CASSQVLLAGQSNEQFF | TGTGCCAGCAGCCAAGTTCTATTAGCGGGCCAGTCCAATGAGCAGTTCTTC | TRBJ2-1 | NA | TRBV14 | TRBD2
CASSWTSQTPGLAKNIQYF | TGTGCCAGCAGCTGGACTAGCCAAACCCCGGGGTTAGCCAAAAACATTCAGTACTTC | TRBJ2-4 | NA | TRBV7-2 | TRBD2
CASRIGQGDGYTF | TGTGCCAGCAGGATCGGCCAGGGCGATGGCTACACCTTC | TRBJ1-2 | NA | TRBV2 | NA
CASSQDQAGGYEQYF | TGTGCCAGCAGCCAAGATCAAGCGGGGGGCTACGAGCAGTACTTC | TRBJ2-7 | few | TRBV14 | TRBD2
CASSLGSSYNEQFF | TGTGCCAGCAGCTTGGGGAGTTCCTACAATGAGCAGTTCTTC | TRBJ2-1 | NA | TRBV5-8 | NA
CASSLGTTGKGYGYTF | TGCGCCAGCAGCCTGGGAACGACAGGGAAGGGCTATGGCTACACCTTC | TRBJ1-2 | NA | TRBV5-1 | TRBD1
CASGGLSNTEAFF | TGTGCTAGTGGTGGCCTTTCTAACACTGAAGCTTTCTTT | TRBJ1-1 | few | TRBV12-5 | NA
CASSEARNTGELFF | TGTGCCAGCAGTGAGGCCAGGAACACCGGGGAGCTGTTTTTT | TRBJ2-2 | NA | TRBV2 | NA